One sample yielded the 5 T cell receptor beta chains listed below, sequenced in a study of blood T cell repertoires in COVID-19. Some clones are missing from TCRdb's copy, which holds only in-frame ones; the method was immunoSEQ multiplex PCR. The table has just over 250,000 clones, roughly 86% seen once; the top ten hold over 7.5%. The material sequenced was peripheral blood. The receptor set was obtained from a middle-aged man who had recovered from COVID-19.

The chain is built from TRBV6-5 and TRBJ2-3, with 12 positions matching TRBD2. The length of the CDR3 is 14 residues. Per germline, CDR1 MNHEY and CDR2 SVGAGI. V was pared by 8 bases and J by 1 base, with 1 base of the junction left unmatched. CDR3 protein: CASRTSGGTDTQYF. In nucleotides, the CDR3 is TGTGCCAGCCGGACTAGCGGGGGCACAGATACGCAGTATTTT.

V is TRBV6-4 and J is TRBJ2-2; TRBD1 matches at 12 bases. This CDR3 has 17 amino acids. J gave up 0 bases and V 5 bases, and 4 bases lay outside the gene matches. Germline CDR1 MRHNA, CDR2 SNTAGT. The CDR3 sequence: CASSFGTGGANTGELFF. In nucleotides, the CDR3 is TGTGCCAGCAGTTTCGGGACAGGGGGCGCGAACACCGGGGAGCTGTTTTTT.

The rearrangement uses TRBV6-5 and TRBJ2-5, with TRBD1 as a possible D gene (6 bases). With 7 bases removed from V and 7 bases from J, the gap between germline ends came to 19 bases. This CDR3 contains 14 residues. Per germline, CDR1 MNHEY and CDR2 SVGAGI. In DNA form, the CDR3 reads TGTGCCAGCAACTCAGGGGCCACCCCGGGGACCCAGTACTTC. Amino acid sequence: CASNSGATPGTQYF.

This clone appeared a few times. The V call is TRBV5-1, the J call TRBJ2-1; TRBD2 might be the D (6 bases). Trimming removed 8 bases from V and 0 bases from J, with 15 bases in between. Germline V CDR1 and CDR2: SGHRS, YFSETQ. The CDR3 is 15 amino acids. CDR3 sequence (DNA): TGCGCCAGTACGGAGGGGCCCTACTCCTACAATGAGCAGTTCTTC. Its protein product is CASTEGPYSYNEQFF. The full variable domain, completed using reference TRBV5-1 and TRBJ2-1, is KAGVTQTPRYLIKTRGQQVTLSCSPISGHRSVSWYQQTPGQGLQFLFEYFSETQRNKGNFPGRFSGRQFSNSRSEMNVSTLELGDSALYLCASTEGPYSYNEQFFGPGTRLTVL.

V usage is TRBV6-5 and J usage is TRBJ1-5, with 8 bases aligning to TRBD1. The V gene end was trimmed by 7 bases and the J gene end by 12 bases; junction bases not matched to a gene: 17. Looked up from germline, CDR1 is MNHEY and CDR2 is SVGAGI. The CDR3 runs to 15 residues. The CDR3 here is CASTQMTGALWNQHF. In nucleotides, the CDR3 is TGTGCCAGCACCCAGATGACAGGGGCCCTTTGGAACCAGCATTTT.